Presented here are 17 T cell receptor beta chains from one specimen sequenced in a study of technical replicates of blood from a handful of donors. TCRdb's table, derived via immunoSEQ multiplex PCR, lists solely in-frame clones and lacks some. Seen here are approximately 50,000 clones, around 95% observed once, and the top ten hold 0.2% to 0.25%. The sequencing sample was made of T cells isolated from PBMCs. The source is a human donor in good health.

The rearrangement joins TRBV23-1 to TRBJ1-4; D is unclear. TRBV23-1 is given ORF status, its function remaining uncertain. With 6 bases removed from V and 11 bases from J, the gap between germline ends came to 4 bases. The CDR3 is made up of 9 amino acids. The CDR3 region is CASSEKLFF. The CDR3 coding sequence is TGCGCCAGCAGCGAGAAACTGTTTTTT.

J is TRBJ2-7 and V is TRBV6-5, with TRBD1 matching over 10 bases. Germline trimming cut 7 bases from V and 7 bases from J; bases unmatched to any gene: 4. Germline assignment: CDR1 MNHEY and CDR2 SVGAGI. The CDR3 is 12 residues long. CDR3 sequence: CASKSGQGEQYF. CDR3 DNA: TGTGCCAGCAAATCGGGACAGGGGGAGCAGTACTTC.

The chain is built from TRBV6-5 and TRBJ1-2; 11 bases fit TRBD1. Per germline, CDR1 MNHEY and CDR2 SVGAGI. The CDR3 covers 15 residues. V gave up 6 bases and J gave up 4 bases; unmatched junction bases: 7. Written as DNA, the CDR3 is TGTGCCAGCAGCCTCGGACAGGGGGCCATCTATGGCTACACCTTC. Amino acids: CASSLGQGAIYGYTF.

This clone was counted a single time. The V and J genes are TRBV9 and TRBJ1-1; D is undetermined. V lost 4 bases and J 7 bases, leaving 17 bases between the germline ends. The CDR3 runs to 14 residues. Germline V gene lookup returns CDR1 SGDLS and CDR2 YYNGEE. CDR3 residues: CASSSRGFVVEAFF. The CDR3 nucleotides are TGTGCCAGCAGCTCCCGAGGGTTCGTGGTTGAAGCTTTCTTT.

The V gene is TRBV15, the J gene TRBJ1-4; D is undetermined. CDR1 is LNHNV and CDR2 is YYDKDF in the germline V gene (reference sequence). The CDR3 consists of 13 residues. Between the trimmed V and J ends, which lost 3 bases and 5 bases, there was a span of 7 bases. This chain's CDR3 is CATSRRFNEKLFF. The CDR3 coding sequence is TGTGCCACCAGCAGGAGGTTCAATGAAAAACTGTTTTTT.

The CDR3 is CASSLEDATPSSYEQYF. CDR3 bases: TGTGCCAGCAGTTTGGAGGACGCCACCCCGAGCTCCTACGAGCAGTACTTC. This chain connects TRBV28 to TRBJ2-7, with D perhaps TRBD2 (5 bases). The germline gives CDR1 MDHEN, CDR2 SYDVKM. CDR3 length equals 17 residues. Trimming took off 3 bases at V and 0 bases at J, with 18 bases between the two ends. The variable domain in full, completed from reference TRBV28 and TRBJ2-7, reads DVKVTQSSRYLVKRTGEKVFLECVQDMDHENMFWYRQDPGLGLRLIYFSYDVKMKEKGDIPEGYSVSREKKERFSLILESASTNQTSMYLCASSLEDATPSSYEQYFGPGTRLTVT.

V is TRBV18 and J is TRBJ1-1, with no clear D. Germline loops: CDR1 KGHSH, CDR2 LQKENI. Trimming removed 3 bases from V and 1 base from J, with 9 bases in between. This CDR3 has 14 amino acids. The CDR3 loop reads CASSPRSSNTEAFF. The CDR3 nucleotides are TGTGCCAGCTCACCCCGCAGTTCGAACACTGAAGCTTTCTTT.

This sequence joins TRBV29-1 and TRBJ2-5, with 7 bases lining up with TRBD1. The CDR3 is made up of 15 amino acids. Germline values: CDR1 SQVTM, CDR2 ANQGSEA. V lost 0 bases, J lost 3 bases, and 7 bases stayed unmatched. The CDR3 coding sequence is TGCAGCGTTGAAGATTTTCCGGGACAGAAAGAGACCCAGTACTTC. Residues: CSVEDFPGQKETQYF.

The J gene is TRBJ1-1, the V gene TRBV18, with 7 bases lining up with TRBD1. With V trimmed by 2 bases and J by 5 bases, 2 bases remained unmatched. This CDR3 comprises 13 residues. Germline V gene lookup returns CDR1 KGHSH and CDR2 LQKENI. The chain's CDR3 is CASSPDRETEAFF. DNA of the CDR3: TGTGCCAGCTCACCAGACAGGGAAACTGAAGCTTTCTTT.

The V and J genes are TRBV6-5 and TRBJ2-3; tentatively, D is TRBD1 (6 bases). CDR1 and CDR2 (germline): MNHEY, SVGAGI. CDR3 length equals 12 residues. V lost 6 bases, J lost 15 bases, and 19 bases lay in between. CDR3 amino acids: CASRSTGPPLYF. CDR3 bases: TGTGCCAGCAGGTCCACAGGGCCTCCGCTTTATTTT.

Points on this clone: Other DNA sequences in this sample translate to the same CDR3. This chain joins TRBV7-9 and TRBJ2-1; TRBD2 agrees at 7 bases. In germline, CDR1 is SEHNR, CDR2 FQNEAQ (reference sequence). This CDR3 region has 11 residues. The trim removed 3 bases at V and 10 bases at J, leaving 0 bases unmatched. The CDR3 loop is CASSLGGEQFF. In DNA form, the CDR3 reads TGTGCCAGCAGCTTGGGGGGGGAGCAGTTCTTC.

The V call is TRBV11-2, the J call TRBJ2-3; 14 bases map to TRBD2. The CDR3 contains 16 residues. Germline CDR1 and CDR2: SGHAT and FQNNGV. V dropped 5 bases and J dropped 5; count of bases not matched to a gene: 6. The CDR3 nucleotides read TGTGCCAGCAGCCGACTAGCGGGAGGGATAGGAGATACGCAGTATTTT. Protein: CASSRLAGGIGDTQYF.

The chain joins TRBV7-2 to TRBJ2-1; 7 bases line up with TRBD1. V was clipped by 4 bases and J by 0 bases; unmatched bases: 3. From germline, CDR1 is SGHTA and CDR2 FQGNSA. The CDR3 is 15 amino acids. The CDR3 DNA follows: TGTGCCAGCAGCTCCAGGGGGTCCTCCTACAATGAGCAGTTCTTC. This sequence encodes CASSSRGSSYNEQFF.

This clone was counted once. This chain joins TRBV11-2 and TRBJ1-1, with a possible D match to TRBD1 (6 bases). Germline loops: CDR1 SGHAT, CDR2 FQNNGV. V was clipped by 3 bases and J by 0 bases, with 17 bases between them. CDR3 length: 17 residues. The CDR3 spells CASSFRRGLSLNTEAFF. Written as DNA, the CDR3 is TGTGCCAGCAGCTTCCGCAGGGGATTATCTTTGAACACTGAAGCTTTCTTT.

V gene TRBV7-2 combines with J gene TRBJ2-7; tentative D call: TRBD2 (7 bases). V was clipped by 5 bases and J by 1 base, with 15 bases between them. Germline assignment: CDR1 SGHTA and CDR2 FQGNSA. This CDR3 region has 15 residues. The CDR3 region is CASSVGGAPSYEQYF. CDR3 in DNA: TGTGCCAGCAGCGTGGGGGGGGCGCCGTCCTACGAGCAGTACTTC.

The J gene is TRBJ1-4, the V gene TRBV29-1; D ambiguous. CDR3 length: 15 amino acids. V gave up 4 bases and J gave up 5 bases, with 17 bases separating them. Germline-derived CDR1 and CDR2 are SQVTM and ANQGSEA. Here the CDR3 DNA reads TGCAGCGTTGGATCTCGCTGGGGAGAGAATGAAAAACTGTTTTTT. Its translation: CSVGSRWGENEKLFF.

V gene TRBV9 combines with J gene TRBJ2-7; D perhaps matches TRBD1 (6 bases). The CDR3 is made up of 14 amino acids. Trimming took 4 bases from V and 2 from J, leaving 13 bases between them. From germline, CDR1 is SGDLS and CDR2 YYNGEE. The CDR3 nucleotides are TGTGCCAGCAGCCAGCAGGGGATGGCCTACGAGCAGTACTTC. This translates into CASSQQGMAYEQYF.